The 27 T cell receptor beta chains below were found in one sample sequenced in a study of T cell repertoires in cytomegalovirus infection. Their target antigens are unknown. One entry per CDR3 protein, called by TCRdb with MiXCR from the reads. The table includes about 83,000 distinct CDR3 sequences, less than 30% detected once. The sequenced sample was CD8+ T cells from cultured PBMCs, obtained from culture after CMV antigen stimulation. The receptors stem from a human donor in good health (CMV status not recorded). Some clones in this sample may be carry-over from other donors' samples.

This clonotype has at least ten counts. The chain joins TRBV6-1 to TRBJ1-2, with TRBD1 identical over 8 bases. V shed 2 bases and J 4 bases; nucleotides not matched to a gene: 9. Per germline, CDR1 MNHNS and CDR2 SASEGT. The length of the CDR3 is 16 residues. In DNA, the CDR3 is TGTGCCAGCAGTGAACGAGACAGGGGCATCCCCTATGGCTACACCTTC. Translation: CASSERDRGIPYGYTF.

This clonotype was picked up many times. The chain employs TRBV7-9 and TRBJ2-3, with 7 bases lining up with TRBD1. This CDR3 spans 16 amino acids. The germline V gene has CDR1 SEHNR and CDR2 FQNEAQ (reference sequence). Trimming at V came to 7 bases and at J to 0 bases, leaving 10 bases not matched to a gene. CDR3 in DNA: TGTGCCAGCAACCGACCCGACAGGGAGAGCACAGATACGCAGTATTTT. Its protein is CASNRPDRESTDTQYF.

The chain recombines TRBV7-9 with TRBJ2-7, with TRBD2 identical over 11 bases. The V gene's germline CDR1 is SEHNR and CDR2 FQNEAQ (reference sequence). V lost 5 bases, J lost 4 bases, and 10 bases stayed unmatched. The CDR3 consists of 16 residues. In nucleotides, the CDR3 is TGTGCCAGCAGCGTTAGACTAGCGGGGCCCCGGTACGAGCAGTACTTC. It yields the protein CASSVRLAGPRYEQYF. Full variable domain (missing parts from reference TRBV7-9 and TRBJ2-7): DTGVSQNPRHKITKRGQNVTFRCDPISEHNRLYWYRQTLGQGPEFLTYFQNEAQLEKSRLLSDRFSAERPKGSFSTLEIQRTEQGDSAMYLCASSVRLAGPRYEQYFGPGTRLTVT.

This chain connects TRBV28 to TRBJ2-3; no reliable D call. Deletions cut 4 bases from V and 5 bases from J, with 4 bases between. The CDR3 spans 11 residues. Germline V CDR1 and CDR2: MDHEN, SYDVKM. The CDR3, as DNA: TGTGCCAGCAGTTGGGGAGATACGCAGTATTTT. Translating it yields CASSWGDTQYF.

CDR3 residues: CASSLIQETQYF. CDR3 sequence (DNA): TGTGCCAGCAGTTTGATCCAAGAGACCCAGTACTTC. The rearrangement uses TRBV12-3 or TRBV12-4 and TRBJ2-5, with D uncertain. V was trimmed by 3 bases and J by 1 base, leaving 3 bases between them. The CDR3 is 12 amino acids.

With regard to this clonotype: A much more abundant neighbour one base away suggests this may be a read error. This chain joins TRBV28 and TRBJ1-5; D may be TRBD1 (6 bases). The CDR3 sequence is 16 residues long. Germline CDR1 is MDHEN and CDR2 is SYDVKM. The DNA for the CDR3 is TGTGCCAGCAGCATCGGACAGTCCTATAGCAATCAGCACCAGCATTTT. This gives the protein CASSIGQSYSNQHQHF.

This clonotype appeared a few times. The rearrangement uses TRBV7-4 and TRBJ2-5, with D perhaps matching TRBD1 (5 bases). Germline-derived CDR1 and CDR2 are SGHVT and SQSDAQ. The V gene lost 0 bases and the J gene lost 5 bases, with 16 bases spanning the gap. This CDR3 region has 16 residues. The CDR3 loop reads CASSLAQGQPLETQYF. CDR3 in DNA: TGTGCCAGCAGCTTAGCGCAGGGCCAACCCCTGGAGACCCAGTACTTC.

This clonotype was detected ten times or more. The chain couples TRBV28 to TRBJ1-1; 7 positions match TRBD1. Germline V gene sequence: CDR1 MDHEN, CDR2 SYDVKM. The CDR3 has 14 residues. The J segment lost 0 bases and the V segment lost 7 bases, leaving 5 bases of the junction unmatched. The CDR3 nucleotides are TGTGCCAGCACCTGGGACAGTCTGAACACTGAAGCTTTCTTT. Translation: CASTWDSLNTEAFF.

This clonotype has more than one count but fewer than ten. The chain uses TRBV12-3 or TRBV12-4 and TRBJ1-2, with a weak D call TRBD1 (5 bases). The CDR3 runs 14 residues. V lost 3 bases and J lost 2, with 10 bases in between. This CDR3 is CASSLGGINYGYTF. The CDR3 nucleotides are TGTGCCAGCAGTTTGGGGGGGATCAACTATGGCTACACCTTC.

The chain is built from TRBV2 and TRBJ2-1; D is undetermined. Trimming removed 8 bases from V and 2 bases from J, with 10 bases in between. CDR3 length equals 13 residues. The germline gives CDR1 SNHLY, CDR2 FYNNEI. The CDR3 DNA sequence: TGTGCCAGCGCCGTCCCCCCCTACAATGAGCAGTTCTTC. Protein sequence: CASAVPPYNEQFF.

This clonotype was counted a few times. The rearrangement links TRBV7-6 to TRBJ2-5; D is undetermined. The V gene lost 3 bases and the J gene lost 2 bases, with 4 bases spanning the gap. The CDR3 is 12 residues long. Germline CDR1 and CDR2: SGHVS and FNYEAQ. The CDR3 reads CASSLTQETQYF. The CDR3 region has the DNA TGTGCCAGCAGCTTGACTCAAGAGACCCAGTACTTC. Based on the CDR3 plus reference TRBV7-6 and TRBJ2-5, the full variable domain is GAGVSQSPRYKVTKRGQDVALRCDPISGHVSLYWYRQALGQGPEFLTYFNYEAQQDKSGLPNDRFSAERPEGSISTLTIQRTEQRDSAMYRCASSLTQETQYFGPGTRLLVL.

The rearrangement joins TRBV12-3 or TRBV12-4 to TRBJ1-1; D possibly corresponds to TRBD1 (5 bases). V lost 6 bases and J lost 3, with 14 bases in between. The CDR3 extends over 14 amino acids. CDR3: CASSFGTSYTEAFF. CDR3 nucleotide sequence: TGTGCCAGCAGCTTTGGGACCTCCTACACTGAAGCTTTCTTT.

In its sample, this clonotype was seen a few times. This chain connects TRBV7-6 to TRBJ2-7, with 9 bases identical to TRBD2. Germline V gene data show CDR1 as SGHVS and CDR2 as FNYEAQ. The CDR3 is made up of 17 amino acids. V lost 2 bases to trimming and J lost 0 bases; unmatched junction nucleotides: 8. The CDR3 loop is CASSLRVAGVSSYEQYF. The CDR3 DNA is TGTGCCAGCAGCTTAAGGGTAGCGGGGGTAAGCTCCTACGAGCAGTACTTC. The whole variable domain, filled in from reference TRBV7-6 and TRBJ2-7, reads GAGVSQSPRYKVTKRGQDVALRCDPISGHVSLYWYRQALGQGPEFLTYFNYEAQQDKSGLPNDRFSAERPEGSISTLTIQRTEQRDSAMYRCASSLRVAGVSSYEQYFGPGTRLTVT.

The chain links TRBV5-1 to TRBJ1-4; D perhaps matches TRBD1 (5 bases). The CDR3 covers 15 residues. Germline loops: CDR1 SGHRS, CDR2 YFSETQ. The V gene lost 0 bases and the J gene lost 4 bases, with 10 bases spanning the gap. This chain's CDR3 is CASSLAGGGNEKLFF. Written as DNA, the CDR3 is TGCGCCAGCAGCTTGGCGGGGGGTGGTAATGAAAAACTGTTTTTT.

This clonotype was seen many times. The J gene is TRBJ1-1, the V gene TRBV7-9; D is uncertain. This CDR3 comprises 13 residues. The V gene's germline CDR1 is SEHNR and CDR2 FQNEAQ (reference sequence). Trimming took off 2 bases at V and 7 bases at J, with 11 bases between the two ends. The CDR3 DNA is TGTGCCAGCAGCTTAAGGGCGATCTTTGAAGCTTTCTTT. Translated: CASSLRAIFEAFF.

The J gene is TRBJ2-1, the V gene TRBV19; 16 positions match TRBD2. Germline CDR1 and CDR2: LNHDA and SQIVND (reference sequence). The CDR3 runs to 17 residues. The V and J ends lost 10 bases and 4 bases, in that order; junction bases with no gene match: 10. CDR3 sequence reads: CATRPGLAGGGYNEQFF. The CDR3 DNA reads TGTGCCACCAGACCGGGACTAGCGGGGGGGGGTTACAATGAGCAGTTCTTC.

This clonotype has a handful of counts. The chain uses TRBV6-6 and TRBJ2-3; TRBD2 aligns across 8 bases. CDR1 and CDR2 from the germline V gene are MNHNY and SVGAGI (reference sequence). This CDR3 is 15 amino acids long. V shed 7 bases and J 1 base; nucleotides not matched to a gene: 7. CDR3 protein: CASTHGRGGTDTQYF. Here the CDR3 DNA reads TGTGCCAGCACCCACGGGCGGGGGGGCACAGATACGCAGTATTTT.

The V gene is TRBV6-2 or TRBV6-3, the J gene TRBJ2-3, with D possibly matching TRBD1 (5 bases). Trimming cost V 0 bases and J 7 bases, with 14 bases left between them. CDR1 and CDR2 (germline): MNHEY, SVGEGT. This CDR3 has 15 amino acids. The CDR3 is CASSYSPRDANTQYF. The DNA for the CDR3 is TGTGCCAGCAGTTACTCTCCCAGGGATGCAAATACGCAGTATTTT.

This clonotype occurred a few times. The gene calls are TRBV7-9 and TRBJ1-5; D gene unclear. CDR1 and CDR2 from the germline V gene are SEHNR and FQNEAQ (reference sequence). CDR3 length: 13 residues. V lost 5 bases and J 4 bases, leaving 9 bases between the germline ends. CDR3 DNA: TGTGCCAGCAGCAACGCTCCGAATCAGCCCCAGCATTTT. Translated, it gives CASSNAPNQPQHF. The full variable domain, in which reference TRBV7-9 and TRBJ1-5 provide the parts outside the CDR3, is DTGVSQNPRHKITKRGQNVTFRCDPISEHNRLYWYRQTLGQGPEFLTYFQNEAQLEKSRLLSDRFSAERPKGSFSTLEIQRTEQGDSAMYLCASSNAPNQPQHFGDGTRLSIL.

The chain employs TRBV2 and TRBJ2-1, with 10 bases identical to TRBD2. The CDR3 has 15 amino acids. Germline V gives CDR1 SNHLY, CDR2 FYNNEI. The V gene end was trimmed by 1 base and the J gene end by 6 bases; junction bases not matched to a gene: 3. The CDR3 loop is CASSEESGGVNEQFF. The CDR3 DNA reads TGTGCCAGCAGTGAAGAAAGCGGGGGGGTCAATGAGCAGTTCTTC.

V gene TRBV18 combines with J gene TRBJ2-1; 7 positions agree with TRBD1. The V gene's germline CDR1 is KGHSH and CDR2 LQKENI. The CDR3 runs 14 residues. After removal of 6 bases from V and 5 bases from J, the junction contained 7 bases not matched to a gene. CDR3 sequence reads: CASSQLTGDNEQFF. The CDR3 DNA sequence: TGTGCCAGCTCTCAGCTCACAGGGGACAATGAGCAGTTCTTC.

This chain connects TRBV11-2 to TRBJ2-1, with unresolved D. CDR1 and CDR2 (germline): SGHAT, FQNNGV. The CDR3 has 12 amino acids. Trimming took 4 bases from V and 9 from J, leaving 10 bases between them. The chain's CDR3 is CASSYDLGEQFF. The DNA of the CDR3 is TGTGCCAGCAGCTACGACCTCGGTGAGCAGTTCTTC.

This clonotype came up many times. This sequence joins TRBV19 and TRBJ1-1, with D possibly matching TRBD1 (6 bases). The length of the CDR3 is 13 residues. Trimming shortened V by 5 bases and J by 7 bases, and 14 bases separated the two germline ends. CDR1 is LNHDA and CDR2 is SQIVND in the germline V gene (reference sequence). CDR3 coding DNA: TGTGCCAGTAGTGGTTGGGGGGCCCATGAAGCTTTCTTT. This gives the protein CASSGWGAHEAFF.

This clonotype showed up many times. V gene TRBV7-9 combines with J gene TRBJ1-4; D possibly corresponds to TRBD1 (6 bases). Germline assignment: CDR1 SEHNR and CDR2 FQNEAQ (reference sequence). The CDR3 sequence is 15 residues long. Between the trimmed V and J ends, which lost 1 base and 7 bases, there was a span of 13 bases. CDR3 bases: TGTGCCAGCAGCTTAGGGACAGAGCGGTTTGAAAAACTGTTTTTT. Protein sequence: CASSLGTERFEKLFF. Full variable domain (outside the CDR3, taken from reference TRBV7-9 and TRBJ1-4): DTGVSQNPRHKITKRGQNVTFRCDPISEHNRLYWYRQTLGQGPEFLTYFQNEAQLEKSRLLSDRFSAERPKGSFSTLEIQRTEQGDSAMYLCASSLGTERFEKLFFGSGTQLSVL.

The J gene is TRBJ1-4, the V gene TRBV20-1, with 12 bases that match TRBD1. This CDR3 is built from 18 residues. After removal of 0 bases from V and 5 bases from J, the junction contained 10 bases not matched to a gene. In germline, CDR1 is DFQATT, CDR2 SNEGSKA (reference sequence). In DNA, the CDR3 is TGCAGTGCTAGAGATTACGGGACAGGGGGCGATGAGAATGAAAAACTGTTTTTT. As protein: CSARDYGTGGDENEKLFF.

This sequence joins TRBV18 and TRBJ1-5; D ambiguous. The CDR3 sequence is 12 residues long. CDR1 is KGHSH and CDR2 is LQKENI in the germline V gene. The V and J ends lost 4 bases and 4 bases respectively, with 5 bases between them. The CDR3 reads CASSHINQPQHF. The CDR3 nucleotides read TGTGCCAGCTCACATATTAATCAGCCCCAGCATTTT.

The table lists this clonotype with many counts. DNA for the CDR3: TGTGCCACCAGTGACTCCTCGGGGGTGAGCTCCTACAATGAGCAGTTCTTC. Protein sequence: CATSDSSGVSSYNEQFF. The chain has TRBV24-1 and TRBJ2-1; D perhaps matches TRBD2 (6 bases). Germline values: CDR1 KGHDR, CDR2 SFDVKD. This CDR3 has 17 residues. Trimming took off 4 bases at V and 0 bases at J, with 15 bases between the two ends.